This TCR beta chain comes out of a study of blood T cells in healthy people across ages. Overall study: Per two T cells, about one barcoded beta molecule was captured through template switching.

With a J-beta primer mix and a sample-barcoded 5' primer, a second PCR ran about 6 to 11 cycles. TCRdb fed the 5' RACE reads into MiXCR, producing one record per CDR3 protein. The profile shows about 1.5 million distinct CDR3 sequences, roughly 43% of them singletons. This clonotype has only a few counts. With 0 bases removed from V and 2 bases from J, the gap between germline ends came to 12 bases. Germline loops: CDR1 MNHEY, CDR2 SVGAGI. The length of the CDR3 is 16 residues. The material sequenced was blood. This chain connects TRBV6-5 to TRBJ2-3; D is possibly TRBD2 (6 bases). The sequence was collected from a woman aged 18-35 years in good health. CDR3 residues: CASSYSRAGFTDTQYF. DNA of the CDR3: TGTGCCAGCAGTTACTCGAGGGCGGGGTTCACAGATACGCAGTATTTT.